The 25 T cell receptor beta chains below come from one sample, sequenced in a study of T cell responses to AZD1222 COVID-19 vaccine. Only in-frame clones appear in the TCRdb table, and some are missing; sequencing was by immunoSEQ multiplex PCR. The table lists about 150,000 clones, 65% to 90% of them singletons. This sample comprised peripheral blood, obtained 28 days after the second dose of the MenACWY control vaccine. The source is an adult who received the MenACWY meningococcal vaccine as a control.

The V call is TRBV5-1, the J call TRBJ2-5; D may be TRBD2 (5 bases). Germline V gives CDR1 SGHRS, CDR2 YFSETQ. The CDR3 has 12 amino acids. The germline V and J ends were trimmed by 4 bases and 4 bases, with 8 bases remaining between them. The CDR3 spells CASSQLGETQYF. The CDR3 DNA follows: TGCGCCAGCAGCCAACTAGGAGAGACCCAGTACTTC.

V gene TRBV5-1 combines with J gene TRBJ2-5, with 14 bases lining up with TRBD2. CDR1 SGHRS and CDR2 YFSETQ come from the germline V gene. CDR3 size: 16 residues. The ends lost 4 bases at V and 5 bases at J; junction bases unmatched: 7. Written as DNA, the CDR3 is TGCGCCAGCAGCCTGACTAGCGGGGGGGCCTGGGAGACCCAGTACTTC. Its protein product is CASSLTSGGAWETQYF.

This chain connects TRBV4-1 to TRBJ2-1; D not resolved. This CDR3 has 13 residues. V was clipped by 0 bases and J by 6 bases, with 6 bases between them. From germline, CDR1 is MGHRA and CDR2 YSYEKL. CDR3 residues: CASSQDLGNEQFF. The CDR3 DNA follows: TGCGCCAGCAGCCAAGATCTGGGCAATGAGCAGTTCTTC.

The V and J genes are TRBV5-1 and TRBJ1-1; D unclear. From germline, CDR1 is SGHRS and CDR2 YFSETQ. Trimming shortened V by 7 bases and J by 2 bases, and 18 bases separated the two germline ends. The CDR3 loop spans 15 amino acids. In DNA, the CDR3 is TGCGCCAGCCTTCCCCGGCCCGGCCCTAACACTGAAGCTTTCTTT. This translates into CASLPRPGPNTEAFF.

V and J are TRBV6-5 and TRBJ2-5; 9 bases are shared with TRBD2. After removal of 11 bases from V and 5 bases from J, the junction contained 12 bases not matched to a gene. Per germline, CDR1 MNHEY and CDR2 SVGAGI. The CDR3 covers 14 residues. In DNA form, the CDR3 reads TGTGCCGCGTCCAAGCGGGGGGCGCGGGAGACCCAGTACTTC. Protein product: CAASKRGARETQYF.

There are a few counts of this clone. The CDR3 region is CATSRDRGQGGELFF. The CDR3 DNA follows: TGTGCCACCAGCAGAGACAGGGGGCAAGGCGGGGAGCTGTTTTTT. The V gene is TRBV15, the J gene TRBJ2-2, with TRBD1 matching 8 bases. Unmatched junction bases numbered 4, after V lost 0 bases and J lost 7 bases. Germline CDR1 is LNHNV and CDR2 is YYDKDF (reference sequence). The CDR3 is made up of 15 amino acids.

The V call is TRBV10-3, the J call TRBJ2-2; TRBD1 agrees at 11 bases. Trimming removed 6 bases from V and 3 bases from J; junction bases left unmatched: 6. The CDR3 spans 16 residues. Per germline, CDR1 ENHRY and CDR2 SYGVKD. The CDR3 here is CAISRTGGMDTGELFF. As DNA, the CDR3 is TGTGCCATCAGCCGGACAGGGGGCATGGACACCGGGGAGCTGTTTTTT.

The rearrangement uses TRBV29-1 and TRBJ1-1, with D hard to call. This CDR3 contains 12 residues. Germline lookup yields CDR1 SQVTM and CDR2 ANQGSEA. Trimming took off 3 bases at V and 5 bases at J, with 10 bases between the two ends. CDR3 DNA sequence: TGCAGCGTTGAGGTGGTAGGTACTGAAGCTTTCTTT. Residues: CSVEVVGTEAFF.

J is TRBJ2-7 and V is TRBV18; TRBD2 agrees at 7 bases. J lost 4 bases, V lost 9 bases, and 6 bases had no gene match. The CDR3 has 12 residues. Germline CDR1 reads KGHSH; CDR2 reads LQKENI. CDR3 sequence (DNA): TGTGCCAGTTCCCAGGGAGGGTACGAGCAGTACTTC. Amino acids: CASSQGGYEQYF.

V usage is TRBV7-3 and J usage is TRBJ2-1; D tentatively reads TRBD1 or TRBD2 (5 bases each). CDR1 SGHTA and CDR2 FQGTGA come from the germline V gene. Trimming removed 8 bases from V and 5 bases from J, with 16 bases in between. The CDR3 has 14 residues. CDR3 sequence reads: CASSVQMGDNEQFF. The DNA of the CDR3 is TGTGCCAGCTCCGTACAAATGGGGGACAATGAGCAGTTCTTC.

A note on this clone: This sample includes further DNA sequences coding for the same CDR3. The chain uses TRBV12-3 or TRBV12-4 and TRBJ1-2, with D possibly being TRBD1 (5 bases). This CDR3 has 13 residues. Trimming took 6 bases from V and 4 from J, leaving 12 bases between them. The CDR3 DNA sequence: TGTGCCAGCAGGCCTGGGGGGGTCTATGGCTACACCTTC. Residues: CASRPGGVYGYTF.

This clone has a handful of counts. V usage is TRBV7-9 and J usage is TRBJ1-4; 9 bases are shared with TRBD1. Germline loops: CDR1 SEHNR, CDR2 FQNEAQ (reference sequence). V shed 2 bases, J shed 8 bases, and the junction held 9 bases outside the gene matches. This CDR3 region has 16 residues. The CDR3 is CASSLPRTGEEEKLFF. CDR3 in DNA: TGTGCCAGCAGCTTACCCCGGACAGGGGAAGAAGAAAAACTGTTTTTT.

CDR3 sequence: CASSPGTFSGANVLTF. The CDR3 bases are TGCGCCAGCAGCCCCGGGACATTCTCTGGGGCCAACGTCCTGACTTTC. J is TRBJ2-6 and V is TRBV4-3, with D tentatively TRBD1 (6 bases). Germline V CDR1 and CDR2: LGHNA, YSLEER. CDR3 size: 16 residues. V was cut by 4 bases and J by 0 bases, with 10 bases left in between.

The rearrangement joins TRBV28 to TRBJ2-7; TRBD2 matches 7 bases. The CDR3 spans 14 residues. Germline values: CDR1 MDHEN, CDR2 SYDVKM. J lost 4 bases, V lost 2 bases, and 5 bases had no gene match. CDR3 protein: CASSLASGQYEQYV. The CDR3 DNA reads TGTGCCAGCAGTTTAGCTAGCGGACAATACGAGCAGTACGTC.

The rearrangement uses TRBV19 and TRBJ1-5; perhaps TRBD1 as D (5 bases). Germline V gives CDR1 LNHDA, CDR2 SQIVND (reference sequence). The CDR3 loop spans 13 amino acids. The V gene lost 7 bases and the J gene lost 5 bases, with 12 bases spanning the gap. CDR3 nucleotide sequence: TGTGCCAGTACCCTGCGGGGGGATCAGCCCCAGCATTTT. Its translation is CASTLRGDQPQHF.

The gene calls are TRBV5-1 and TRBJ2-3; TRBD2 aligns across 16 bases. The CDR3 totals 19 residues. With V trimmed by 5 bases and J by 2 bases, 11 bases remained unmatched. Germline V CDR1 and CDR2: SGHRS, YFSETQ. In nucleotides, the CDR3 is TGCGCCAGCAGTTTTTCCGGGACTAGCGGGGGGGCGCACACAGATACGCAGTATTTT. Residues: CASSFSGTSGGAHTDTQYF.

The V gene is TRBV2, the J gene TRBJ1-4; the D is unclear. V gave up 4 bases and J gave up 5 bases, with 11 bases separating them. The CDR3 sequence is 14 residues long. Germline V gene sequence: CDR1 SNHLY, CDR2 FYNNEI. The CDR3 nucleotides read TGTGCCAGCAGTGTTGACGGGATCAATGAAAAACTGTTTTTT. It is translated as CASSVDGINEKLFF.

The chain joins TRBV29-1 to TRBJ2-7, with a possible D match to TRBD2 (7 bases). The germline CDR1 and CDR2 sequences are SQVTM and ANQGSEA. V shed 0 bases and J shed 5 bases, with 14 bases lying between them. The CDR3 extends over 14 amino acids. The DNA for the CDR3 is TGCAGCGTTGAAGATGTCTGGGGGGGCGACGAGCAGTACTTC. The encoded protein is CSVEDVWGGDEQYF.

This rearrangement joins TRBV6-5 to TRBJ1-1, with D possibly TRBD1 on 5 matching bases. The germline V and J ends were trimmed by 6 bases and 5 bases, with 16 bases remaining between them. CDR1 MNHEY and CDR2 SVGAGI come from the germline V gene. The CDR3 has 14 amino acids. DNA of the CDR3: TGTGCCAGCAGCCCACAGGTGGAGGGGACTGAAGCTTTCTTT. It yields the protein CASSPQVEGTEAFF.

The V gene is TRBV7-3, the J gene TRBJ2-6; unclear D gene. In germline, CDR1 is SGHTA, CDR2 FQGTGA. V shed 2 bases and J shed 0 bases, with 8 bases lying between them. CDR3 size: 16 residues. The chain's CDR3 is CASSLSRSSGANVLTF. As DNA, the CDR3 is TGTGCCAGCAGCTTATCGCGTTCCTCTGGGGCCAACGTCCTGACTTTC.

This chain joins TRBV12-3 or TRBV12-4 and TRBJ1-2, with 8 bases aligning to TRBD1. V dropped 6 bases and J dropped 8; count of bases not matched to a gene: 8. The CDR3 spans 13 residues. CDR3 residues: CASRGTGQKGYTF. CDR3 bases: TGTGCCAGCAGGGGGACAGGTCAGAAAGGCTACACCTTC.

The V gene is TRBV3-1 (or the pseudogene TRBV3-2), the J gene TRBJ1-2; D gene unclear. The V end was cut by 3 bases, the J end by 8 bases, with 10 bases between. Germline CDR1 is LGHDT and CDR2 is YNNKEL (reference sequence). The CDR3 is 12 residues long. CDR3 loop: CASSHYREGYTF. The CDR3 DNA sequence: TGTGCCAGCAGCCACTACAGAGAGGGCTACACCTTC.

The V gene is TRBV24-1, the J gene TRBJ1-5, with TRBD1 matching 9 bases. The CDR3 runs 16 residues. Germline V gene lookup returns CDR1 KGHDR and CDR2 SFDVKD. V was pared by 6 bases and J by 2 bases, with 7 bases of the junction left unmatched. For the CDR3, the DNA is TGTGCCACCAGTACAGGGGGCGGGGGTGGCAATCAGCCCCAGCATTTT. This translates into CATSTGGGGGNQPQHF.

The sample holds one count of this clone. V usage is TRBV13 and J usage is TRBJ1-1; weak D call: TRBD1 (5 bases). The length of the CDR3 is 13 residues. Germline V gene data show CDR1 as PRHDT and CDR2 as FYEKMQ (reference sequence). The V end lost 2 bases, the J end lost 5 bases, and 9 bases lay between the germline ends. In DNA form, the CDR3 reads TGTGCCAGCAGCTTAAGTGGGGGGACTGAAGCTTTCTTT. Protein sequence: CASSLSGGTEAFF.

V is TRBV11-3 and J is TRBJ1-1; D remains unclear. The V end lost 0 bases, the J end lost 1 base, and 12 bases lay between the germline ends. CDR3 length: 16 amino acids. CDR1 SGHNT and CDR2 YENEEA come from the germline V gene. The CDR3 DNA sequence: TGTGCCAGCAGCTTAGAAGCAGTCAGACAGAACACTGAAGCTTTCTTT. Protein: CASSLEAVRQNTEAFF.